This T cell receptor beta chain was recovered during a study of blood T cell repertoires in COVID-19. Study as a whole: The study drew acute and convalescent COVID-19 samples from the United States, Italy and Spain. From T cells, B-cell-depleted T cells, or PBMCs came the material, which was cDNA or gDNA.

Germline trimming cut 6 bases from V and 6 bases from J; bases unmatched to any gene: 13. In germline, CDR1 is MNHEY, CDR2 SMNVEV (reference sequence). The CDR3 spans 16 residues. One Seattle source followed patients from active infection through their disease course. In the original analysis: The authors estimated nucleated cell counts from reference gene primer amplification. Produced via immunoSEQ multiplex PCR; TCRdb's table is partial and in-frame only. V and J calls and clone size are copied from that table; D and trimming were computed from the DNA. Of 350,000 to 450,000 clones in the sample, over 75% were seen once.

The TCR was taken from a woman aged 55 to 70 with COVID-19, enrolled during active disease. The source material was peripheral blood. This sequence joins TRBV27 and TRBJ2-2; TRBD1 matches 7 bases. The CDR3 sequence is CASSAGKGALAGELFF. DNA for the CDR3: TGTGCCAGCAGCGCCGGAAAGGGGGCTTTGGCCGGGGAGCTGTTTTTT.